This TCR beta chain was obtained from a study of T cell responses to AZD1222 COVID-19 vaccine. The protocol was immunoSEQ multiplex PCR, while the TCRdb copy is restricted to in-frame clones and leaves out a portion. The sample holds approximately 140,000 clones, over 85% seen once. Between the trimmed V and J ends, which lost 6 bases and 1 base, there was a span of 12 bases. The V gene's germline CDR1 is MNHEY and CDR2 SMNVEV (reference sequence). CDR3 length: 14 residues. This clone was found once. The V and J genes are TRBV27 and TRBJ1-1, with TRBD1 as a possible D gene (5 bases). This specimen was peripheral blood, taken on day 0 of AZD1222 vaccination. This receptor was taken from an adult in good health. CDR3 sequence reads: CASRAGLANTEAFF. As DNA, the CDR3 is TGTGCCAGCAGGGCAGGGCTTGCGAACACTGAAGCTTTCTTT.